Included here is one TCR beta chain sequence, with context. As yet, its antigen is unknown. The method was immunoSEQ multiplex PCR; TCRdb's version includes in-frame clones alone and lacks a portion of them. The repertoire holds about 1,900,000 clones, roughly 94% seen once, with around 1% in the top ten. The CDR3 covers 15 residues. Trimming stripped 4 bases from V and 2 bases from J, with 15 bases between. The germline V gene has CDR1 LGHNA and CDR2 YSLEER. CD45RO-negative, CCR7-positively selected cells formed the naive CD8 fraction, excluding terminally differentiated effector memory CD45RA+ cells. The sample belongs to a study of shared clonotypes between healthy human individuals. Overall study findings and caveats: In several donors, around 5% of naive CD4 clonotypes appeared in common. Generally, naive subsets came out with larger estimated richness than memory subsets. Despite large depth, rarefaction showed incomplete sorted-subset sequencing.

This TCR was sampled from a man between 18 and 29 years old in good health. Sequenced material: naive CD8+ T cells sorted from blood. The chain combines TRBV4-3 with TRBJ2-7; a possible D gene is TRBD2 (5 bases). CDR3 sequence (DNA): TGCGCCAGCAGCCTCACGCTCGGGGAGACCTACGAGCAGTACTTC. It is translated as CASSLTLGETYEQYF.